This TCR beta chain came from a study of post-analysis software for immune sequencing data. General observations from the study: A handful of TRBV segments were significantly more frequent in patients than in controls. TRBV5-6, TRBV5-1 and TRBV20-1 were among these segments. A significant reduction in normalized Chao1 diversity was observed in multiple sclerosis patients versus controls.

With regard to this clonotype: As yet, its antigen is unknown.

CDR3 length: 13 amino acids. Germline CDR1 is LGHDT and CDR2 is YNNKEL (reference sequence). Unique molecular identifiers featured in each of the TCR beta cDNA libraries. TCRdb reprocessed the PCR reads via MiXCR and lists one record per CDR3 protein. The profile shows 400,000 to 500,000 distinct CDR3 sequences, 35% to 45% of them singletons. The chain has TRBV3-1 and TRBJ2-5; 8 bases align to TRBD1. The assigned J gene may be wrong: the sequence end matches TRBJ2-7 better. Sequenced input: blood. The TCR comes from a girl aged 2 to 9 with multiple sclerosis. The CDR3 region is CASSRQGIGEQYF. The CDR3 coding sequence is TGTGCCAGCAGCCGACAGGGGATCGGCGAGCAGTACTTC.